The 3 T cell receptor beta chains below were found in one sample sequenced in a study of shared T cell receptors in the human thymus. This table comes from immunoSEQ multiplex PCR, and its TCRdb copy is limited to in-frame clones, with some not included. In the table there are hundreds of thousands of clones, 75% to 90% of which are singletons. These data are also associated with another study on human thymus T cells.

The specimen sequenced was thymocytes. The receptor set was obtained from a girl under three years old with a congenital heart defect.

V is TRBV7-2 and J is TRBJ1-5, with 7 bases that match TRBD1. Trimming at V came to 1 base and at J to 0 bases, leaving 9 bases not matched to a gene. This CDR3 contains 18 residues. The germline CDR1 and CDR2 sequences are SGHTA and FQGNSA. The CDR3 loop is CASSLVGQALHSNQPQHF. CDR3 nucleotides: TGTGCCAGCAGCTTAGTAGGACAGGCCCTCCATAGCAATCAGCCCCAGCATTTT.

This sequence joins TRBV7-3 and TRBJ1-1; no firm D call. V lost 3 bases and J 0 bases, leaving 8 bases between the germline ends. This CDR3 has 14 residues. Germline CDR1 SGHTA, CDR2 FQGTGA. CDR3 protein: CASSLAPLNTEAFF. Here the CDR3 DNA reads TGTGCCAGCAGCTTGGCTCCCTTGAACACTGAAGCTTTCTTT.

The rearrangement joins TRBV5-6 to TRBJ1-1; D is undetermined. The CDR3 sequence is 17 residues long. V lost 1 base to trimming and J lost 0 bases, with 16 bases between them. Per the germline V gene, CDR1 is SGHDT and CDR2 is YYEEEE. This CDR3 reads CASSLRNSKNMNTEAFF. CDR3 bases: TGTGCCAGCAGCTTGAGAAACAGTAAAAACATGAACACTGAAGCTTTCTTT.